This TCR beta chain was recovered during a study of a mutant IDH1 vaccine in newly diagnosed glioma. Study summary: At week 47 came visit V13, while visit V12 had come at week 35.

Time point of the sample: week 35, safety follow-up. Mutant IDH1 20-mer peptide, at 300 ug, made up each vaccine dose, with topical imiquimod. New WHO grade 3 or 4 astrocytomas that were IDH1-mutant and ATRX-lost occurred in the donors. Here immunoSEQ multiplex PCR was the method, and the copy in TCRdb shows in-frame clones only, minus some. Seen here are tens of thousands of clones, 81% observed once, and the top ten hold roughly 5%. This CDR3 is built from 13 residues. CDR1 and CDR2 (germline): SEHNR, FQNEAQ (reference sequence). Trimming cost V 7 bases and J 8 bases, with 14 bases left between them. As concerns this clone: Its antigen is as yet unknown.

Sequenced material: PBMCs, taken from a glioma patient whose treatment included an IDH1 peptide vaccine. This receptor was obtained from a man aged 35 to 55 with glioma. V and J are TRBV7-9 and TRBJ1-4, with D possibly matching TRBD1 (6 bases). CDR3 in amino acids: CASMHRAGEKLFF. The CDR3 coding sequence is TGTGCCAGCATGCACAGGGCCGGGGAAAAACTGTTTTTT.